This TCR beta chain was sequenced in a study of tumor-infiltrating lymphocytes in primary liver carcinoma (dated by TCRdb to about 2017). Describing the broader study: Of the five patients, three men and two women aged 30 to 69 years, four had hepatocellular carcinoma and one had combined HCC and intrahepatic cholangiocarcinoma. Reproducibility between technical replicate repertoires was high, with correlation coefficients above 0.95 and mean shared-clone rates about 0.91. The 20 to 30 tumor region samples were profiled with Agilent mRNA microarrays so that TCRbeta repertoire diversity could be related to the local molecular phenotype. The study combined TCRbeta repertoire sequencing, expression microarrays and whole-exome sequencing across five regions of each liver tumor, with adjacent normal tissue and blood. The tumors of the five patients were staged as T1-T3 N0M0, with maximum diameters ranging from 4.2 to 10 cm. Roughly 3.5 to 7.5 million productive TCRbeta reads were obtained per sample, and no significant difference in read depth was found between tissue types. TCRbeta repertoire sequencing covered roughly 35 specimens from 5 patients: 25 tumor regions, 5 adjacent noncancerous liver tissues and 5 peripheral blood samples. General findings and caveats noted by the study authors: Compared with blood, tumors had a significantly larger share of the repertoire taken up by the top 250 clones (p = 0.039). Repertoire overlap was found to be higher between tumor regions (mean around 35%) than between tumor-adjacent (17%) or tumor-blood (about 14%) pairs, consistent with antigen-driven expansion. Because sequencing covered only the TCR beta chain and unpaired alpha chains were not captured, true repertoire diversity is likely underestimated. Since the samples were bulk and unsorted, there was no way to compare CD4+ and CD8+ T cell repertoires. Only about 7-25% of top clones were present in all five regions of a tumor, suggesting spatial heterogeneity of tumor-infiltrating T cells. Only a few patients were included in the study, and the authors note that the findings should be validated in a larger study.

Concerning this clonotype: The antigen it binds to is not known. Given a much more abundant clone one base away, this may be a read error.

TCRbeta-specific cDNA was reverse-transcribed from approximately 500 ng total RNA using a constant-region primer and ProtoScript II reverse transcriptase. TCRbeta libraries were built with three nested multiplex PCR rounds, a slightly modified ARM-PCR procedure. Sample barcodes and Illumina adapters were added in a final 25-cycle PCR using Deep VentR polymerase. Before sequencing, amplicons of 200-500 bp were gel-purified using a QIAquick gel extraction kit. The TCRbeta amplicons were sequenced with 250-bp paired-end reads on an Illumina HiSeq 2500. On the authors' methods: Quality trimming of reads was performed with Trimmomatic v0.33, and paired reads were merged with FLASH v1.2.11 so that full CDR3 sequences could be recovered. V, D and J germline segments were assigned to the rearranged TCRbeta sequences by MiGEC v1.2.1b. Clonotype statistics and Shannon-Wiener diversity indices were calculated with VDJtools v1.0.0. To reduce sampling bias, subsequent analyses other than the diversity analysis used only the 250 most abundant clonotypes in each sample. The raw public reads went through TCRdb reprocessing: fastp at Q25, MiXCR clone calling, in-frame beta chains kept. Rows are combined by CDR3 protein, so each entry shows the most common genes and DNA. V and J calls and clone size were set by TCRdb, not the authors. The sample includes some 120,000 distinct CDR3 sequences, with around 62% observed a single time. Together, the top ten hold roughly a tenth of the sample.

Without any cell sorting, total RNA and DNA were extracted together from around 20-30 mg of bulk tissue using the AllPrep DNA/RNA mini kit. Between November 2015 and 2016, five patients in China with histopathologically diagnosed primary liver carcinoma had surgical resection. At the time of sampling, the patients were treatment-naive and had chronic HBV infection. Each tumor was sampled at five spatially separated regions: the tumor centre plus the superior, inferior, left-lateral and right-lateral poles. More than 85% viable tumor cells were found by histology in every tumor sample. Each fresh piece of tumor and adjacent tissue was cut in two, with one half stored in RNAlater at -80 degrees C and the other half sent for histology. Sequenced material: liver tumor tissue from sampling region 1. The cell subset or site label, as the study defines it: tumor region T1, superior pole. The sequence was collected from a woman aged 55 to 70 with primary liver carcinoma and hepatitis B virus infection.

Here the CDR3 is given as CASSSRRSRGNEQFF. The DNA is TGTGCCAGCAGTTCCCGACGGTCGCGGGGCAATGAGCAGTTCTTC. The chain links TRBV28 with TRBJ2-1; tentative D gene TRBD2, with 6 bases matching. Taken from the germline V gene, the CDR1 and CDR2 loops are MDHEN and SYDVKM. Counted from cysteine to phenylalanine, this CDR3 has 15 amino acids. Only the CDR3 portion is preserved as DNA: 45 bases, with reading frame beginning at the first base. V is cut by 4 bases and J by 6 bases, and the space between the germline ends is 16 bases.